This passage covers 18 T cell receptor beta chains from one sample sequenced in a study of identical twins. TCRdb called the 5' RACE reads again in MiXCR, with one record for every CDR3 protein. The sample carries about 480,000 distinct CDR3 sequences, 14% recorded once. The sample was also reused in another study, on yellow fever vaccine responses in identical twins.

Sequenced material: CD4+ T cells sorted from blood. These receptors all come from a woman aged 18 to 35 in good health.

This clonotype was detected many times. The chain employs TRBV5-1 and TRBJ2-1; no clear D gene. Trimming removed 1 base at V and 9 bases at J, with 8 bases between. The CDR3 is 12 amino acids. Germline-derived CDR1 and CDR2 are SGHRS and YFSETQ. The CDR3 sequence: CASSLSLTEQFF. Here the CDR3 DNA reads TGCGCCAGCAGCTTGTCCCTAACTGAGCAGTTCTTC.

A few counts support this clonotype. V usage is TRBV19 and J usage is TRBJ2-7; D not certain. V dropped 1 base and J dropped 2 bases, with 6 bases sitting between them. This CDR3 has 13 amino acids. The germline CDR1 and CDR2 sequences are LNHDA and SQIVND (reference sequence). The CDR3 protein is CASSIAGAYEQYF. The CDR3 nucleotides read TGTGCCAGTAGTATAGCCGGAGCCTACGAGCAGTACTTC.

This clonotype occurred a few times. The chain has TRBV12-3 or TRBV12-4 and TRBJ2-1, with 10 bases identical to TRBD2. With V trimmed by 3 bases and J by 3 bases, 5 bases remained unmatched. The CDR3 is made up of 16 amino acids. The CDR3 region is CASSLKLAGDYNEQFF. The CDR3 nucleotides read TGTGCCAGCAGTTTGAAGCTAGCGGGAGACTACAATGAGCAGTTCTTC.

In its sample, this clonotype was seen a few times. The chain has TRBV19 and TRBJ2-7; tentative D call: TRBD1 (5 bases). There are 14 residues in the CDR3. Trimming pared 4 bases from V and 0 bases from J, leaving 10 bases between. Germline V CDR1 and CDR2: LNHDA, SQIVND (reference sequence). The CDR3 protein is CASSKTVDSYEQYF. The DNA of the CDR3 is TGTGCCAGTAGTAAGACAGTAGACTCCTACGAGCAGTACTTC.

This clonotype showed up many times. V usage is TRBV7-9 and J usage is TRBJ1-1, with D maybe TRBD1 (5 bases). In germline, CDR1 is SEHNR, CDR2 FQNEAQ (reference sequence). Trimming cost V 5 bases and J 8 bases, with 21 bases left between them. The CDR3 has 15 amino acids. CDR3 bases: TGTGCCAGCAGCCCATCCCTGGCAGGGACTGTGGAAGCTTTCTTT. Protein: CASSPSLAGTVEAFF.

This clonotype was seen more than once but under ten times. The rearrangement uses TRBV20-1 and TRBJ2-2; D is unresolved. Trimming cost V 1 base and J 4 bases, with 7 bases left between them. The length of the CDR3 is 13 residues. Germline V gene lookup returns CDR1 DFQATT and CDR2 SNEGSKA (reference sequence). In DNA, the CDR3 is TGCAGTGCTAGAGTCTTGTCCACCGGGGAGCTGTTTTTT. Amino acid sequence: CSARVLSTGELFF.

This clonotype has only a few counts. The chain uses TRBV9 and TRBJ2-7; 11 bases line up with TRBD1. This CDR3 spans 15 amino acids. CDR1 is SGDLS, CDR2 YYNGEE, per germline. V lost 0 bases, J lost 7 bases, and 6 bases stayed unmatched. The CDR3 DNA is TGTGCCAGCAGCGTAGCCGGACAGGGGGCTCGGGAGCAGTACTTC. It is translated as CASSVAGQGAREQYF.

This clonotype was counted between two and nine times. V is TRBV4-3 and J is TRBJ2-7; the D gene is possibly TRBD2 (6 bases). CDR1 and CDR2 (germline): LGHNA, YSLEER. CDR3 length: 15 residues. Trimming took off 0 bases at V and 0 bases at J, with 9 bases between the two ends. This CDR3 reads CASSQELAVSYEQYF. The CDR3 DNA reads TGCGCCAGCAGCCAAGAATTAGCGGTCTCCTACGAGCAGTACTTC.

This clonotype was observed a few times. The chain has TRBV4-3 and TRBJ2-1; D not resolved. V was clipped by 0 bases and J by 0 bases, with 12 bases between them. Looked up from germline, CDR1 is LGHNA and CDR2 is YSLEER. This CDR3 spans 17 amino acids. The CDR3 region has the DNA TGCGCCAGCAGCCAAGATGCGGCCTCCGGCTCCTACAATGAGCAGTTCTTC. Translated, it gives CASSQDAASGSYNEQFF.

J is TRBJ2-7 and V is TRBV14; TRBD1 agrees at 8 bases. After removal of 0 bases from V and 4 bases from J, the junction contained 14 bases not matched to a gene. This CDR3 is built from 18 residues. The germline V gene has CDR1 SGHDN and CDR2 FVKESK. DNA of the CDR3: TGTGCCAGCAGCCAAGATCCGGCTGAACAGGGGGAAAGGTACGAGCAGTACTTC. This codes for CASSQDPAEQGERYEQYF. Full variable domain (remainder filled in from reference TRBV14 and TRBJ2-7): EAGVTQFPSHSVIEKGQTVTLRCDPISGHDNLYWYRRVMGKEIKFLLHFVKESKQDESGMPNNRFLAERTGGTYSTLKVQPAELEDSGVYFCASSQDPAEQGERYEQYFGPGTRLTVT.

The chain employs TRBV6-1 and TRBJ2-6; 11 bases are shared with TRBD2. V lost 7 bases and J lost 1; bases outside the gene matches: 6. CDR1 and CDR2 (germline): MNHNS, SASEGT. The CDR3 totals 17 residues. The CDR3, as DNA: TGTGCCAGCACCAAACTAGCGGGAGAGTCTGGGGCCAACGTCCTGACTTTC. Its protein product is CASTKLAGESGANVLTF.

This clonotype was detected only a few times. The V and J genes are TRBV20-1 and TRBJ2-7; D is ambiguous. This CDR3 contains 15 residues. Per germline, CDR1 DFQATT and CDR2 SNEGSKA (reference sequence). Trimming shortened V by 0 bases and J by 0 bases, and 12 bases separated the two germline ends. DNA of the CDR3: TGCAGTGCTAGAGATGATGGCGGTAGCTCCTACGAGCAGTACTTC. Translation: CSARDDGGSSYEQYF.

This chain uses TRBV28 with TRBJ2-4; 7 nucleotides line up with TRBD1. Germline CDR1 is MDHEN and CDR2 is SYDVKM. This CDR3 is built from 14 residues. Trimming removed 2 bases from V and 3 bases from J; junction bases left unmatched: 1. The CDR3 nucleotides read TGTGCCAGCAGTTTACCAGGGGGCAAAAACATTCAGTACTTC. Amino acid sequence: CASSLPGGKNIQYF.

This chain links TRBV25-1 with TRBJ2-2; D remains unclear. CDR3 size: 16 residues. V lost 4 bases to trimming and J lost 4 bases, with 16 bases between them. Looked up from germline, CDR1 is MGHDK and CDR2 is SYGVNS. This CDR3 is CASSVSEPELTGELFF. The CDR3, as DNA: TGTGCCAGCAGTGTGTCCGAGCCAGAACTCACCGGGGAGCTGTTTTTT.

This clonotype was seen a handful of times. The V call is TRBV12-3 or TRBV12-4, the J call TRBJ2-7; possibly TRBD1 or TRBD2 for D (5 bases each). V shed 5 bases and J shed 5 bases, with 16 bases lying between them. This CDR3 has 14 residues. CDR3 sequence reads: CASSPDSRDHEQYF. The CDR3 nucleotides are TGTGCCAGCAGTCCCGATTCCAGGGACCACGAGCAGTACTTC.

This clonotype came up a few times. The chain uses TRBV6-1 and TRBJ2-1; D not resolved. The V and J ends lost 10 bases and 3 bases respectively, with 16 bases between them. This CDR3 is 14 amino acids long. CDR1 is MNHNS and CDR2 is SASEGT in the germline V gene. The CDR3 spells CATSGSRNYNEQFF. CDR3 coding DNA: TGTGCCACCTCCGGCTCCCGAAACTACAATGAGCAGTTCTTC.

CDR3 in amino acids: CASSVGQGTPSTDTQYF. The DNA for the CDR3 is TGTGCCAGCAGCGTCGGACAGGGAACACCTAGCACAGATACGCAGTATTTT. This rearrangement joins TRBV5-5 to TRBJ2-3, with 8 bases lining up with TRBD1. Germline CDR1 and CDR2: SGHKS and YYEKEE (reference sequence). The CDR3 has 17 residues. Trimming removed 4 bases from V and 0 bases from J; junction bases left unmatched: 10.

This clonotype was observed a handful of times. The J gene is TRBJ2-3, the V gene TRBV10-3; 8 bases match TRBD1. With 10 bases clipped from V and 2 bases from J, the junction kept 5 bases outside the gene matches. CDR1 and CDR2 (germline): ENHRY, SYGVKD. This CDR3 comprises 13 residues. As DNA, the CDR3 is TGTGCCACTACGGGACAGGACACAGATACGCAGTATTTT. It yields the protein CATTGQDTDTQYF.